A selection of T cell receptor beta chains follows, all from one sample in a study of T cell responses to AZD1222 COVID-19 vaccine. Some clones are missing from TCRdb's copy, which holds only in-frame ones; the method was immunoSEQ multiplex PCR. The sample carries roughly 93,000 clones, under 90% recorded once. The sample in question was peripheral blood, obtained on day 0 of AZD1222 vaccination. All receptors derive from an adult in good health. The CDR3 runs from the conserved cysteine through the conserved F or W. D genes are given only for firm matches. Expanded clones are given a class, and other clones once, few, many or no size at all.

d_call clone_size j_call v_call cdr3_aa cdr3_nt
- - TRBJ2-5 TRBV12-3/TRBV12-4 CASSPDRSSTQYF TGTGCCAGCAGTCCCGATAGGAGCTCGACCCAGTACTTC
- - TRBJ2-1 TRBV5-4 CASSLRDSEQFF TGTGCCAGCAGCTTGCGGGACTCGGAGCAGTTCTTC
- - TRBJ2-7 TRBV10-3 CAISESTRVSYEQYF TGTGCCATCAGTGAGTCGACCAGGGTGTCCTACGAGCAGTACTTC
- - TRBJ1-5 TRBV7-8 CASSSLSSTDQPQHF TGTGCCAGCAGCTCGCTCTCTTCCACGGATCAGCCCCAGCATTTT
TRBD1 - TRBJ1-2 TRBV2 CASSRGDRTNYGYTF TGTGCCAGCAGTCGAGGGGACAGAACTAACTATGGCTACACCTTC
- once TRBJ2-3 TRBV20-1 CSAGWRDTQYF TGCAGTGCTGGCTGGCGAGATACGCAGTATTTT
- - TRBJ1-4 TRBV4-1 CASSLSPASTNEKLFF TGCGCCAGCAGCCTCAGTCCGGCCTCAACTAATGAAAAACTGTTTTTT
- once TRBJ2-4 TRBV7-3 CASSPSGGSAKNIQYF TGTGCCAGCAGCCCCAGTGGTGGTTCAGCCAAAAACATTCAGTACTTC
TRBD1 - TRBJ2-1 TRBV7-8 CASSLGQGVGEQFF TGTGCCAGCAGCTTGGGACAGGGCGTAGGGGAGCAGTTCTTC
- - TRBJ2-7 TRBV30 CAWSVLKRGEQYF TGTGCCTGGAGTGTACTCAAACGGGGCGAGCAGTACTTC
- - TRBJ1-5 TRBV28 CASSLLEGSQHF TGTGCCAGCAGTTTATTGGAGGGGTCCCAGCATTTT
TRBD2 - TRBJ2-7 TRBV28 CASSLVAGGPGRTYEQYF TGTGCCAGCAGTTTAGTAGCGGGAGGGCCGGGTCGAACCTACGAGCAGTACTTC
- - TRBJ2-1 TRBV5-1 CASSLLRREINEQFF TGCGCCAGCAGCCTGCTTCGGAGGGAGATCAATGAGCAGTTCTTC
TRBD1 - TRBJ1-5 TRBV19 CASSMGDSPIAGQPQHF TGTGCCAGTAGTATGGGGGACAGCCCTATAGCTGGGCAGCCCCAGCATTTT
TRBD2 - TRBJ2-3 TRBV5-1 CASSLSGSTDTQYF TGCGCCAGCAGCCTTAGCGGGAGCACAGATACGCAGTATTTT
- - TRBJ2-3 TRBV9 CASSSSRGTDTQYF TGTGCCAGCAGCTCTTCAAGGGGCACAGATACGCAGTATTTT
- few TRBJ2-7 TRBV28 CASSGTPEAGGQYF TGTGCCAGCAGTGGGACACCGGAGGCTGGCGGGCAGTACTTC
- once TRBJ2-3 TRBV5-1 CASSLVRVSSTDTQYF TGCGCCAGCAGCTTGGTGCGCGTTTCTAGCACAGATACGCAGTATTTT
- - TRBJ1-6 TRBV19 CASSHNSPLHF TGTGCCAGTAGTCATAATTCACCCCTCCACTTT
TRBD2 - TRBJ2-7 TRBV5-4 CASSSPGLSSYEQYF TGTGCCAGCAGCTCTCCGGGACTAAGCTCCTACGAGCAGTACTTC
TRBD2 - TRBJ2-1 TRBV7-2 CASSSRLAGGKFF TGTGCCAGCAGCTCGAGACTAGCGGGGGGGAAATTCTTC
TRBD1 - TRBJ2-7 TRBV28 CASSLGQGDEQYF TGTGCCAGCAGTTTAGGGCAGGGGGACGAGCAGTACTTC
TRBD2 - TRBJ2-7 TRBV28 CASLRTSGIRYEQYF TGTGCCAGCCTCCGGACTAGCGGGATTAGGTACGAGCAGTACTTC
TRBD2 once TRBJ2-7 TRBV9 CASSAGLSGREGEQYF TGTGCCAGCAGCGCCGGACTCAGCGGGAGGGAGGGCGAGCAGTACTTC
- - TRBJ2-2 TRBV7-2 CASRIAGGLGNTGELFF TGTGCCAGCAGAATAGCAGGGGGGCTTGGGAACACCGGGGAGCTGTTTTTT
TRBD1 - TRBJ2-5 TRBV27 CASGSQGGETQYF TGTGCCAGCGGGTCACAGGGGGGCGAGACCCAGTACTTC
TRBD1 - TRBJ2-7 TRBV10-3 CAISLRTGAYEQYF TGTGCCATCAGTCTTAGGACAGGGGCCTACGAGCAGTACTTC
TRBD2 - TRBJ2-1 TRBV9 CASSVSASGQGEQFF TGTGCCAGCAGCGTATCGGCTAGCGGGCAAGGTGAGCAGTTCTTC
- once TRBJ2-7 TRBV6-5 CASSYNQLTAEQYF TGTGCCAGCAGTTACAATCAACTCACCGCCGAGCAGTACTTC
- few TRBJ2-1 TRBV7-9 CASSVLSSYNEQFF TGTGCCAGCAGCGTCCTGAGCTCCTACAATGAGCAGTTCTTC
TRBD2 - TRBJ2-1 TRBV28 CASSTRTSVPYNEQFF TGTGCCAGCAGTACCCGGACTAGCGTTCCCTACAATGAGCAGTTCTTC
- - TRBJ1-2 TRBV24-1 CATSSPGEVFGYTF TGTGCCACCAGTTCTCCAGGGGAAGTGTTTGGCTACACCTTC
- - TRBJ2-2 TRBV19 CASLGQGGVTGELFF TGTGCCAGCTTAGGGCAGGGGGGCGTCACCGGGGAGCTGTTTTTT
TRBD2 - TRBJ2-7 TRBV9 CASSGTSGDSYEQYF TGTGCCAGCAGCGGGACTAGCGGAGACTCCTACGAGCAGTACTTC
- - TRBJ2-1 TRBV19 CASSISTGRRGEQFF TGTGCCAGTAGTATATCGACAGGCCGGAGGGGTGAGCAGTTCTTC
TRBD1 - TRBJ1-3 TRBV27 CASSTGGSGNTIYF TGTGCCAGCAGTACAGGGGGCTCTGGAAACACCATATATTTT
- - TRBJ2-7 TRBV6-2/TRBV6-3 CASSYRGEQYF TGTGCCAGCAGTTACAGGGGGGAGCAGTACTTC